Shown below are 11 T cell receptor beta chains from a single sample sequenced in a study of T cell responses to AZD1222 COVID-19 vaccine. Profiling relied on immunoSEQ multiplex PCR, and the TCRdb table lists in-frame clones only, not all of them. The sample yields 100,000 to 120,000 clones, approximately 92% seen once. The sequencing here drew on peripheral blood, taken 28 days after the second AZD1222 dose. These receptors came from an adult who received the AZD1222 COVID-19 vaccine.

This sequence joins TRBV9 and TRBJ2-2; D is possibly TRBD2 (5 bases). CDR3 length: 13 residues. Trimming shortened V by 3 bases and J by 5 bases, and 8 bases separated the two germline ends. Germline loops: CDR1 SGDLS, CDR2 YYNGEE. The CDR3 nucleotides read TGTGCCAGCAGCGAGCGGATTACCGGGGAGCTGTTTTTT. Amino acid sequence: CASSERITGELFF.

The rearrangement uses TRBV11-3 and TRBJ2-3, with D maybe TRBD2 (5 bases). Looked up from germline, CDR1 is SGHNT and CDR2 is YENEEA. V was shortened by 4 bases and J by 2 bases, with 13 bases between the two germline ends. This CDR3 has 15 residues. CDR3 bases: TGTGCCAGCAGCTCTAGCACAAGATTCACAGATACGCAGTATTTT. Protein product: CASSSSTRFTDTQYF.

The V call is TRBV7-9, the J call TRBJ2-1, with TRBD2 identical over 11 bases. Germline values: CDR1 SEHNR, CDR2 FQNEAQ (reference sequence). J gave up 7 bases and V 5 bases, and 4 bases lay outside the gene matches. CDR3 length: 14 residues. The chain's CDR3 is CASSPGLAGNEQFF. The CDR3 DNA is TGTGCCAGCAGCCCAGGACTAGCGGGTAATGAGCAGTTCTTC.

V usage is TRBV5-1 and J usage is TRBJ2-5; D may be TRBD2 (5 bases). The V end lost 1 base, the J end lost 10 bases, and 17 bases lay between the germline ends. The CDR3 loop spans 14 amino acids. The germline gives CDR1 SGHRS, CDR2 YFSETQ. The CDR3 DNA reads as TGCGCCAGCAGCTTGAGTCCGGAGGCTAAATTCCAGTACTTC. This encodes CASSLSPEAKFQYF.

V usage is TRBV6-5 and J usage is TRBJ2-3; 7 positions match TRBD2. J gave up 2 bases and V 5 bases, and 7 bases lay outside the gene matches. The CDR3 consists of 15 residues. Germline V gives CDR1 MNHEY, CDR2 SVGAGI. The CDR3 is CASSPSGGPTDTQYF. The CDR3 bases are TGTGCCAGCAGTCCGTCGGGAGGTCCCACAGATACGCAGTATTTT.

The chain joins TRBV7-8 to TRBJ1-3; the D is unclear. V was cut by 0 bases and J by 7 bases, with 4 bases left in between. Germline V gene lookup returns CDR1 SGHVS and CDR2 FQNEAQ. The CDR3 is 12 amino acids. In nucleotides, the CDR3 is TGTGCCAGCAGCTTAGCGAGGAACACCATATATTTT. This sequence encodes CASSLARNTIYF.

The chain uses TRBV25-1 and TRBJ1-5; possible D gene TRBD1, 6 bases. This CDR3 spans 13 amino acids. V was shortened by 4 bases and J by 11 bases, with 15 bases between the two germline ends. The germline CDR1 and CDR2 sequences are MGHDK and SYGVNS. CDR3 nucleotide sequence: TGTGCCAGCAGTGCGGGGGGCTCGGAATCCCAGCATTTT. Its translation is CASSAGGSESQHF. The variable domain in full, completed from reference TRBV25-1 and TRBJ1-5, reads EADIYQTPRYLVIGTGKKITLECSQTMGHDKMYWYQQDPGMELHLIHYSYGVNSTEKGDLSSESTVSRIRTEHFPLTLESARPSHTSQYLCASSAGGSESQHFGDGTRLSIL.

The CDR3 DNA is TGTGCCAGCAGTGGGGACAGCCGCTACCTCTATGGCTACACCTTC. Protein sequence: CASSGDSRYLYGYTF. The rearrangement uses TRBV25-1 and TRBJ1-2; TRBD1 matches 7 bases. Germline CDR1 MGHDK, CDR2 SYGVNS. With 4 bases clipped from V and 4 bases from J, the junction kept 9 bases outside the gene matches. This CDR3 comprises 15 residues.

This chain joins TRBV9 and TRBJ2-5, with 7 bases lining up with TRBD1. Trimming took 3 bases from V and 0 from J; bases not matched to a gene: 8. Germline values: CDR1 SGDLS, CDR2 YYNGEE. CDR3 size: 16 residues. CDR3 sequence (DNA): TGTGCCAGCAGCGGGACCGGGACAGTGTACCAAGAGACCCAGTACTTC. This codes for CASSGTGTVYQETQYF. Combining the CDR3 with reference TRBV9 and TRBJ2-5 gives the whole variable domain DSGVTQTPKHLITATGQRVTLRCSPRSGDLSVYWYQQSLDQGLQFLIQYYNGEERAKGNILERFSAQQFPDLHSELNLSSLELGDSALYFCASSGTGTVYQETQYFGPGTRLLVL.

The rearrangement joins TRBV9 to TRBJ2-3; weak D call: TRBD1 (6 bases). The V gene's germline CDR1 is SGDLS and CDR2 YYNGEE. V was cut by 4 bases and J by 2 bases, with 14 bases left in between. The CDR3 contains 15 residues. CDR3 amino acids: CASSSGAVLTDTQYF. The CDR3 DNA reads as TGTGCCAGCAGCTCAGGGGCGGTTCTCACAGATACGCAGTATTTT.

This chain joins TRBV6-1 and TRBJ1-6; D gene uncertain. The germline gives CDR1 MNHNS, CDR2 SASEGT. The V end lost 2 bases, the J end lost 5 bases, and 13 bases lay between the germline ends. CDR3 length: 16 amino acids. CDR3 region: CASSEIGTDHNSPLHF. The CDR3 nucleotides are TGTGCCAGCAGTGAAATTGGAACAGATCATAATTCACCCCTCCACTTT.